The rows below give T cell receptor beta chains drawn from one sample of a study of CD8 T cells in Susac syndrome. TCRdb reprocessed the immunoSEQ multiplex PCR reads with MiXCR, giving one entry per CDR3 protein. The sample consists of fewer than 150,000 distinct CDR3 sequences, approximately 90% of them appearing once. Source material: CD8+ T cells from PBMCs. The receptors were gathered from a human donor with multiple sclerosis. Both conserved end residues are part of each CDR3. Each record gives: D gene, clone size, V gene, J gene, CDR3 DNA, CDR3 protein. The D gene is left open where the match is weak. The size field is filled for only some rows; it gives once, few, many or a size class.

>NA|NA|TRBV27|TRBJ2-1
TGTGCCAGCAGCCATCTAACCAATGAGCAGTTCTTC
CASSHLTNEQFF
>TRBD1|NA|TRBV6-6|TRBJ2-7
TGTGCCAGCAGTGGTGGGACAGGGACTTCCTACGAGCAGTACTTC
CASSGGTGTSYEQYF
>NA|NA|TRBV5-6|TRBJ2-2
TGTGCCAGCAGCTTGTGGGACTTATACACCGGGGAGCTGTTTTTT
CASSLWDLYTGELFF
>TRBD2|NA|TRBV27|TRBJ2-1
TGTGCCAGCAACCGACTAGCGGGAGGGGGCAATGAGCAGTTCTTC
CASNRLAGGGNEQFF
>NA|NA|TRBV6-4|TRBJ1-5
TGTGCCAGCAGTGGGATCGAAGGGGAAGGGGCTCAGCCCCAGCATTTT
CASSGIEGEGAQPQHF
>NA|few|TRBV6-1|TRBJ2-5
TGTGCCAGCACAGTCGGAGAGACCCAGTACTTC
CASTVGETQYF
>TRBD1|NA|TRBV7-9|TRBJ2-6
TGTGCCAGCAGCTTATTGTGGACAGGACTCTCTGGGGCCAACGTCCTGACTTTC
CASSLLWTGLSGANVLTF
>NA|NA|TRBV5-4|TRBJ1-1
TGTGCCAGCAGCTTGGGTAGGGGGGAAGAAGCTTTCTTT
CASSLGRGEEAFF
>TRBD1|NA|TRBV29-1|TRBJ2-1
TGCAGCGTGGAGGGGACAGGGGGCTTGTTTGAGCAGTTCTTC
CSVEGTGGLFEQFF
>TRBD1|NA|TRBV5-4|TRBJ1-2
TGTGCCAGCAGCTGGGGGACAGGGAACTATGGCTACACCTTC
CASSWGTGNYGYTF
>TRBD2|NA|TRBV11-3|TRBJ2-3
TGTGCCAGCAGCTTAGGAGCGGGGGCGCAGGATACGCAGTATTTT
CASSLGAGAQDTQYF
>TRBD2|NA|TRBV5-1|TRBJ2-5
TGCGCCAGCAGCACAGGACTAGCGGAGTACCAAGAGACCCAGTACTTC
CASSTGLAEYQETQYF
>TRBD2|NA|TRBV6-5|TRBJ2-2
TGTGCCAGCAGTTACTTGGGGGAGGGTGGGGAGCTGTTTTTT
CASSYLGEGGELFF
>NA|NA|TRBV13|TRBJ1-1
TGTGCCAGCAACATCAATATCGACACTGAAGCTTTCTTT
CASNINIDTEAFF
>NA|NA|TRBV7-9|TRBJ1-5
TGTGCCAGCAGCCCGCAGGGACCAAATCAGCCCCAGCATTTT
CASSPQGPNQPQHF
>NA|once|TRBV9|TRBJ2-5
TGTGCCAGCAGCAGCTATACCGGGACACCCAAAGAGACCCAGTACTTC
CASSSYTGTPKETQYF
>NA|NA|TRBV3-1|TRBJ1-5
TGTGCCAGCAGCCCCTGCCATCCCCAGCATTTT
CASSPCHPQHF
>TRBD2|once|TRBV12-3/TRBV12-4|TRBJ2-2
TGTGCCAGTGCAGAGGTGGCGGGAGGGACCGGGGAGCTGTTTTTT
CASAEVAGGTGELFF
>NA|NA|TRBV4-2|TRBJ2-4
TGTGCCAGCAGCCAAGATCATTCCCTTTGGTACTTC
CASSQDHSLWYF
>NA|NA|TRBV11-2|TRBJ2-5
TGTGCCAGCAGCCCCCCCCTGGGGTACCAAGAGACCCAGTACTTC
CASSPPLGYQETQYF
>TRBD2|NA|TRBV30|TRBJ2-1
TGTGCCTGGAGTGTAATGGCGGGAGGGGAGCAGTTCTTC
CAWSVMAGGEQFF
>NA|NA|TRBV6-2/TRBV6-3|TRBJ2-1
TGTGCCAGCAGAACCCCGGTACGGGGAAAGAACAATGAGCAGTTCTTC
CASRTPVRGKNNEQFF
>NA|once|TRBV7-9|TRBJ2-3
TGTGCCAGCAGCTTGGTGGGGCAAGATACGCAGTATTTT
CASSLVGQDTQYF
>TRBD2|NA|TRBV4-1|TRBJ2-1
TGCGCCAGCAGACCCTCTAGCGGGAGGGCCAATGAGCAGTTCTTC
CASRPSSGRANEQFF
>NA|NA|TRBV7-9|TRBJ1-2
TGTGCCAGCAGCTTCGTCACCAACTATGGCTACACCTTC
CASSFVTNYGYTF
>NA|NA|TRBV5-4|TRBJ2-7
TGTGCCAGCAGCCCGTGGGACGGAACCTACGAGCAGTACTTC
CASSPWDGTYEQYF
>TRBD1|NA|TRBV15|TRBJ2-2
TGTGCCACCAGCGAATTCGCAGGGGGCGGGGAGCTGTTTTTT
CATSEFAGGGELFF
>NA|NA|TRBV6-5|TRBJ2-1
TGTGCCAGCAGTTACCACAGCGGCGTCTACAATGAGCAGTTCTTC
CASSYHSGVYNEQFF
>TRBD1|NA|TRBV5-4|TRBJ1-2
TGTGCCAGCAGCTTTCCCGCGGGACAGGGCGTCTATGGCTACACCTTC
CASSFPAGQGVYGYTF
>NA|NA|TRBV12-3/TRBV12-4|TRBJ2-5
TGTGCCAGCAGTTGGCGGCCTGAAGAGACCCAGTACTTC
CASSWRPEETQYF
>TRBD1|NA|TRBV19|TRBJ1-4
TGTGCCAGTAGTACGACAGGGATGGGTTACGGCGAAAAACTGTTTTTT
CASSTTGMGYGEKLFF
>NA|NA|TRBV10-2|TRBJ1-2
TGCGCCAGCAGTGTCGACGGGGATGGCTACACCTTC
CASSVDGDGYTF
>NA|NA|TRBV29-1|TRBJ1-2
TGCAGCGTTGAAGTAGGATTGGGGGGCCAGGATGGCTACACCTTC
CSVEVGLGGQDGYTF
>NA|NA|TRBV28|TRBJ2-3
TGTGTCAGCAGTTTATCGGGGGATACGCAGTATTTT
CVSSLSGDTQYF
>NA|NA|TRBV9|TRBJ2-7
TGTGCCAGCAGCGTAGGGCATGGAGTTATGGACGAGCAGTACTTC
CASSVGHGVMDEQYF
>NA|NA|TRBV5-1|TRBJ1-1
TGCGCCAGCGGGACGGCGTGGGATGAAGCTTTCTTT
CASGTAWDEAFF
>NA|NA|TRBV29-1|TRBJ1-5
TGCAGCGCTGAGTCGTCGGGCGATCAGCCCCAGCATTTT
CSAESSGDQPQHF
>NA|NA|TRBV5-4|TRBJ1-5
TGTGCCAGCAGCATCCATGGACTCGGTCAGCCCCAGCATTTT
CASSIHGLGQPQHF
>NA|NA|TRBV27|TRBJ2-7
TGTGCCAGCACCTTGACTAGGGGGGCCTACGAGCAGTACTTC
CASTLTRGAYEQYF
>TRBD1|once|TRBV5-4|TRBJ2-5
TGTGCCAGCAGCTTAGGGACAGGCGGACAAGAGACCCAGTACTTC
CASSLGTGGQETQYF
>NA|NA|TRBV5-4|TRBJ1-1
TGTGCCAGCAGCCTAGGGATAGAGAACACTGAAGCTTTCTTT
CASSLGIENTEAFF
>NA|NA|TRBV12-3/TRBV12-4|TRBJ1-3
TGTGCCAGCACCCAATTCCTCTCTGGAAACACCATATATTTT
CASTQFLSGNTIYF
>NA|NA|TRBV9|TRBJ2-7
TGTGCTAGCAGCGCCGGCGGTAGCGGAAACTACGAGCAGTACTTC
CASSAGGSGNYEQYF
>TRBD1|NA|TRBV15|TRBJ2-4
TGTGCCACCAGCAGAGGTGACAGGGGGTCAACTCTAGCCAAAAACATTCAGTACTTC
CATSRGDRGSTLAKNIQYF
>NA|NA|TRBV11-2|TRBJ2-3
TGTGCCAGCAGCTTAGGGCCCGGTACTAGCACAGATACGCAGTATTTT
CASSLGPGTSTDTQYF
>NA|NA|TRBV24-1|TRBJ1-2
TGTGCCACCTCACCCGGGCATGGCTACACCTTC
CATSPGHGYTF
>TRBD2|once|TRBV4-2|TRBJ2-3
TGTGCCAGCAGCCAAGATTTAAGCGGGAGTCGGTTGAATGGGCAGTATTTT
CASSQDLSGSRLNGQYF
>TRBD2|NA|TRBV6-1|TRBJ2-2
TGTGCCAGCACGGGGAGGGTTCTCACCGGGGAGCTGTTTTTT
CASTGRVLTGELFF
>TRBD2|NA|TRBV10-3|TRBJ2-7
TGTGCCATCAGTGAAATTAGCGGGGGAAGCTACGAGCAGTACTTC
CAISEISGGSYEQYF
>NA|NA|TRBV4-1|TRBJ2-3
TGCGCCAGCAGCCAGGAGACAGATACGCAGTATTTT
CASSQETDTQYF
>NA|NA|TRBV6-5|TRBJ2-1
TGTGCCAGCAGTTACGGCGACAATGAGCAGTTCTTC
CASSYGDNEQFF